This is a list of T cell receptor beta chains from one sample in a study of OX40 agonist ivuxolimab in advanced cancers. This table comes from immunoSEQ multiplex PCR, and its TCRdb copy is limited to in-frame clones, with some not included. The sample carries 72,000 or so clones, nearly 90% recorded once. This material consisted of CD4+ or CD8+ T cells sorted from blood, taken in a trial of the OX40 agonist ivuxolimab. The source of these receptors is an adult with an advanced solid tumor such as melanoma, head and neck, liver or kidney cancer. The CDR3 runs from the conserved cysteine through the conserved F or W. The D gene is left open where the match is weak. Some rows have no size entry. The others give once, few or many, or a class for an expanded clone.

d_call: .; v_call: TRBV5-6; j_call: TRBJ2-1; clone_size: few; cdr3_nt: TGTGCCAGCAGATCCAAAGGGGGGGCTGTTGAGCAGTTCTTC; cdr3_aa: CASRSKGGAVEQFF
d_call: .; v_call: TRBV6-6; j_call: TRBJ1-2; clone_size: .; cdr3_nt: TGTGCCAGCAGCCGTGGGGGGAATAACTATGGCTACACCTTC; cdr3_aa: CASSRGGNNYGYTF
d_call: .; v_call: TRBV30; j_call: TRBJ1-2; clone_size: .; cdr3_nt: TGTGCCTGGAGTGGGCAGGTCACCCATGGCTACACCTTC; cdr3_aa: CAWSGQVTHGYTF
d_call: TRBD1; v_call: TRBV7-7; j_call: TRBJ2-7; clone_size: .; cdr3_nt: TGTGCCAGCAGCCTAGGAGGAACAGGGGCGGGCGAGCAGTACTTC; cdr3_aa: CASSLGGTGAGEQYF
d_call: .; v_call: TRBV5-1; j_call: TRBJ1-6; clone_size: .; cdr3_nt: TGCGCCAGCAGCTTCGGCAGCCTTCAGAGCTCCTATAATTCACCCCTCCACTTT; cdr3_aa: CASSFGSLQSSYNSPLHF
d_call: TRBD2; v_call: TRBV27; j_call: TRBJ2-3; clone_size: .; cdr3_nt: TGTGCCAGCAGTGGGGCCGAGTTGCTAGCGGGAGTTACGCAGTATTTT; cdr3_aa: CASSGAELLAGVTQYF
d_call: TRBD1; v_call: TRBV19; j_call: TRBJ2-6; clone_size: .; cdr3_nt: TGTGCCAGCATGCGCGGACAGGGGAGTGGTGGGGCCAACGTCCTGACTTTC; cdr3_aa: CASMRGQGSGGANVLTF
d_call: .; v_call: TRBV29-1; j_call: TRBJ2-1; clone_size: once; cdr3_nt: TGCAGCGTTGAGCGTTACAATGAGCAGTTCTTC; cdr3_aa: CSVERYNEQFF
d_call: .; v_call: TRBV6-6; j_call: TRBJ2-7; clone_size: once; cdr3_nt: TGTGCCAGCAGTTACTATGGGGGGACAGCCTACGAGCAGTACTTC; cdr3_aa: CASSYYGGTAYEQYF
d_call: .; v_call: TRBV19; j_call: TRBJ2-6; clone_size: .; cdr3_nt: TGTGCCAGTAAAAGTGGGGCTGGGGCCAACGTCCTGACTTTC; cdr3_aa: CASKSGAGANVLTF
d_call: .; v_call: TRBV29-1; j_call: TRBJ2-3; clone_size: .; cdr3_nt: TGCAGCGTTTCTCCTGGGGGGCGAAGCACAGATACGCAGTATTTT; cdr3_aa: CSVSPGGRSTDTQYF
d_call: .; v_call: TRBV30; j_call: TRBJ2-1; clone_size: .; cdr3_nt: TGTGCCTGGAGCGCACTCGTAAATGAGCAGTTCTTC; cdr3_aa: CAWSALVNEQFF
d_call: .; v_call: TRBV5-4; j_call: TRBJ2-1; clone_size: .; cdr3_nt: TGTGCCAGCAGCTTGGAGGGTCTAAATGAGCAGTTCTTC; cdr3_aa: CASSLEGLNEQFF
d_call: TRBD2; v_call: TRBV5-1; j_call: TRBJ2-7; clone_size: .; cdr3_nt: TGCGCCAGCAGCTTGGGACTAGCGGGAGCTCCGGGGGAGCAGTACTTC; cdr3_aa: CASSLGLAGAPGEQYF
d_call: .; v_call: TRBV6-1; j_call: TRBJ1-1; clone_size: .; cdr3_nt: TGTGCCAGCAGCGGAACAGGGTCCGCTGAAGCTTTCTTT; cdr3_aa: CASSGTGSAEAFF
d_call: .; v_call: TRBV27; j_call: TRBJ1-5; clone_size: .; cdr3_nt: TGTGCCAGCAGTATGACAGCCGATCAGCCCCAGCATTTT; cdr3_aa: CASSMTADQPQHF
d_call: .; v_call: TRBV5-1; j_call: TRBJ2-1; clone_size: once; cdr3_nt: TGCGCCAGCAGCTTAATTAGCAACAATGAGCAGTTCTTC; cdr3_aa: CASSLISNNEQFF
d_call: .; v_call: TRBV10-3; j_call: TRBJ1-5; clone_size: .; cdr3_nt: TGTGCCATCAGTGAGTCTGGGGGTAGCAATCAGCCCCAGCATTTT; cdr3_aa: CAISESGGSNQPQHF
d_call: .; v_call: TRBV29-1; j_call: TRBJ2-3; clone_size: .; cdr3_nt: TGCAGCGTTGTATTGGGGTTGGGCACAGATACGCAGTATTTT; cdr3_aa: CSVVLGLGTDTQYF
d_call: TRBD2; v_call: TRBV27; j_call: TRBJ2-2; clone_size: .; cdr3_nt: TGTGCCAGCAGCGCCAGCGGGAGTGGTACCGGGGAGCTGTTTTTT; cdr3_aa: CASSASGSGTGELFF
d_call: .; v_call: TRBV5-1; j_call: TRBJ2-7; clone_size: once; cdr3_nt: TGCGCCAGCAGCTTAGCGTCTGAGGTCGAGCAGTACTTC; cdr3_aa: CASSLASEVEQYF
d_call: .; v_call: TRBV25-1; j_call: TRBJ1-2; clone_size: few; cdr3_nt: TGTGCCAGCAGTAGGTCTAACTATGGCTACACCTTC; cdr3_aa: CASSRSNYGYTF
d_call: TRBD2; v_call: TRBV10-1; j_call: TRBJ2-7; clone_size: .; cdr3_nt: TGCGCCAGCAGTGAGTCGGTTGGGTCTAGCGGAAACTACGAGCAGTACTTC; cdr3_aa: CASSESVGSSGNYEQYF
d_call: TRBD1; v_call: TRBV6-6; j_call: TRBJ1-5; clone_size: .; cdr3_nt: TGTGCCAGCAGACAACAGGGGGCGCTTAACAATCAGCCCCAGCATTTT; cdr3_aa: CASRQQGALNNQPQHF
d_call: TRBD2; v_call: TRBV18; j_call: TRBJ2-7; clone_size: .; cdr3_nt: TGTGCCAGCTCACCACCGGGGGGGAACTACGAGCAGTACTTC; cdr3_aa: CASSPPGGNYEQYF
d_call: TRBD1; v_call: TRBV19; j_call: TRBJ1-6; clone_size: .; cdr3_nt: TGTGCCAGTAGTACTGGACAGGGTATTTCACCCCTCCACTTT; cdr3_aa: CASSTGQGISPLHF
d_call: .; v_call: TRBV11-3; j_call: TRBJ1-4; clone_size: .; cdr3_nt: TGTGCCAGCAGCCTCATGGACAGTGGGAAACTGTTTTTT; cdr3_aa: CASSLMDSGKLFF
d_call: .; v_call: TRBV27; j_call: TRBJ2-1; clone_size: .; cdr3_nt: TGTGCCAGCAGTTTATCCGGGCGGAGTGAGCAGTTCTTC; cdr3_aa: CASSLSGRSEQFF
d_call: .; v_call: TRBV4-3; j_call: TRBJ2-1; clone_size: .; cdr3_nt: TGCGCCAGCAGCCAAGATTGGAGGTCCCAAAACGGTGAGCAGTTCTTC; cdr3_aa: CASSQDWRSQNGEQFF
d_call: TRBD1; v_call: TRBV30; j_call: TRBJ1-1; clone_size: .; cdr3_nt: TGTGCCTGGACTCCGGGACAGGGTATCAACACTGAAGCTTTCTTT; cdr3_aa: CAWTPGQGINTEAFF
d_call: .; v_call: TRBV9; j_call: TRBJ2-1; clone_size: .; cdr3_nt: TGTGCCAGCAGCGCAAGGACCCTAAGCTCCTACAATGAGCAGTTCTTC; cdr3_aa: CASSARTLSSYNEQFF
d_call: .; v_call: TRBV6-1; j_call: TRBJ1-2; clone_size: .; cdr3_nt: TGTGCCAGCAGAGCGGGTGAGGGCCTCTATGGCTACACCTTC; cdr3_aa: CASRAGEGLYGYTF
d_call: TRBD2; v_call: TRBV7-6; j_call: TRBJ2-1; clone_size: .; cdr3_nt: TGTGCCAGCAGCTTAGGTAGCGGGGGGGTCAATGAGCAGTTCTTC; cdr3_aa: CASSLGSGGVNEQFF
d_call: TRBD1; v_call: TRBV5-8; j_call: TRBJ2-6; clone_size: .; cdr3_nt: TGTGCCAGCAGCTTGAAGACAGGGGCACAACACGTCCTGACTTTC; cdr3_aa: CASSLKTGAQHVLTF
d_call: .; v_call: TRBV6-5; j_call: TRBJ2-7; clone_size: .; cdr3_nt: TGTGCCAGCAGTCGGACAGCGTTAACCTACGAGCAGTACTTC; cdr3_aa: CASSRTALTYEQYF
d_call: .; v_call: TRBV5-1; j_call: TRBJ2-7; clone_size: .; cdr3_nt: TGCGCCAGCAGCTTGGCTAGCGTGTTCTCCTACGAGCAGTACTTC; cdr3_aa: CASSLASVFSYEQYF
d_call: TRBD1; v_call: TRBV6-6; j_call: TRBJ1-5; clone_size: once; cdr3_nt: TGTGCCAGCAGTTACGGAAGGACAGGTTATCAGCCCCAGCATTTT; cdr3_aa: CASSYGRTGYQPQHF
d_call: .; v_call: TRBV9; j_call: TRBJ2-1; clone_size: .; cdr3_nt: TGTGCCAGCAGCGCCCGCCGGGATGGAGCTGAGCAGTTCTTC; cdr3_aa: CASSARRDGAEQFF
d_call: TRBD2; v_call: TRBV18; j_call: TRBJ2-1; clone_size: .; cdr3_nt: TGTGCCAGCTCACCAAGCGGGACTCCTACCTACAATGAGCAGTTCTTC; cdr3_aa: CASSPSGTPTYNEQFF
d_call: .; v_call: TRBV4-1; j_call: TRBJ2-7; clone_size: .; cdr3_nt: TGCGCCAGCAGCCAAGTTGAAAGCTCCTACGAGCAGTACTTC; cdr3_aa: CASSQVESSYEQYF
d_call: .; v_call: TRBV11-2; j_call: TRBJ1-1; clone_size: .; cdr3_nt: TGTGCCAGCAGCTTAATAACTGAAGCTTTCTTT; cdr3_aa: CASSLITEAFF
d_call: .; v_call: TRBV9; j_call: TRBJ2-5; clone_size: .; cdr3_nt: TGTGCCAGCAGCGTAACCCCTCGGAGGAGCGGGGAGACCCAGTACTTC; cdr3_aa: CASSVTPRRSGETQYF